The sequence of this T cell receptor beta chain was determined in a study of blood T cell repertoires in COVID-19. Looking at the study overall: Specimens from acute and convalescent COVID-19 originated in the United States, Italy and Spain.

The assay was immunoSEQ multiplex PCR, and TCRdb's table has in-frame clones only and misses some. Here the sample spans about 74,000 clones, roughly 88% being singletons. Sequencing input: peripheral blood. The clonotype originates from a woman of 80 years or more with acute or convalescent COVID-19.

Here the CDR3 reads CASSLLGGKLEQYF. DNA for the CDR3: TGTGCCAGCAGCCTTTTAGGGGGAAAGCTCGAGCAGTACTTC. The chain links TRBV3-1 (or the pseudogene TRBV3-2) to TRBJ2-7; TRBD1 is a possible D gene (6 bases). Germline V gene sequence: CDR1 LGHDT, CDR2 YNNKEL (reference sequence). Trimming shortened V by 4 bases and J by 6 bases, and 16 bases separated the two germline ends. The CDR3 contains 14 residues.